Presented here are 8 T cell receptor beta chains from one specimen sequenced in a study of T-cell reconstitution after alpha-beta-depleted transplantation in children. TCRbeta library construction was performed incorporating unique molecular identifiers. TCRdb ran MiXCR on the PCR reads and lists one entry per CDR3 protein. The table has 90,000 to 100,000 distinct CDR3 sequences, 20% to 25% seen once. Sequencing used PBMCs, obtained before TCRalphabeta/CD19-depleted stem cell transplant. Receptors were obtained from a boy between 2 and 10 years old with acute lymphoblastic leukemia, due to receive a stem cell transplant.

The chain combines TRBV29-1 with TRBJ2-3, with 9 bases that match TRBD2. The CDR3 is 16 residues long. The V gene's germline CDR1 is SQVTM and CDR2 ANQGSEA. The ends lost 6 bases at V and 3 bases at J; junction bases unmatched: 13. The CDR3 DNA reads as TGCAGCGTCACAATCCCGGGACTAGCTGGAACAGATACGCAGTATTTT. This sequence encodes CSVTIPGLAGTDTQYF.

The genes are TRBV5-5 and TRBJ1-1; TRBD1 agrees at 7 bases. The CDR3 covers 14 residues. CDR1 is SGHKS and CDR2 is YYEKEE in the germline V gene (reference sequence). The junction had 2 bases not matched to a gene; V was cut back by 3 bases and J by 0 bases. The CDR3 coding sequence is TGTGCCAGCAGCTGGGACAGCATGAACACTGAAGCTTTCTTT. Translation: CASSWDSMNTEAFF.

The rearrangement links TRBV5-1 to TRBJ2-2, with D possibly called TRBD1 or TRBD2 (5 bases each). Per the germline V gene, CDR1 is SGHRS and CDR2 is YFSETQ. The CDR3 has 15 amino acids. Between the trimmed V and J ends, which lost 1 base and 8 bases, there was a span of 15 bases. Here the CDR3 DNA reads TGCGCCAGCAGCTTGACCCTGGGGGATGCGGGGGAGCTGTTTTTT. Encoded protein: CASSLTLGDAGELFF. The whole variable domain, filled in from reference TRBV5-1 and TRBJ2-2, reads KAGVTQTPRYLIKTRGQQVTLSCSPISGHRSVSWYQQTPGQGLQFLFEYFSETQRNKGNFPGRFSGRQFSNSRSEMNVSTLELGDSALYLCASSLTLGDAGELFFGEGSRLTVL.

The J gene is TRBJ2-3, the V gene TRBV9; TRBD2 agrees at 7 bases. Losses at the gene ends were 0 bases for V and 6 bases for J; bases not matched to a gene: 13. The length of the CDR3 is 17 residues. Per germline, CDR1 SGDLS and CDR2 YYNGEE. The CDR3 region has the DNA TGTGCCAGCAGCGTAGATCAGCGGGACGCCGGGAGGGATACGCAGTATTTT. The encoded protein is CASSVDQRDAGRDTQYF. Based on the CDR3 plus reference TRBV9 and TRBJ2-3, the full variable domain is DSGVTQTPKHLITATGQRVTLRCSPRSGDLSVYWYQQSLDQGLQFLIQYYNGEERAKGNILERFSAQQFPDLHSELNLSSLELGDSALYFCASSVDQRDAGRDTQYFGPGTRLTVL.

This clonotype has just a few counts. The V gene is TRBV20-1, the J gene TRBJ2-1; D gene unclear. The CDR3 covers 11 residues. Per the germline V gene, CDR1 is DFQATT and CDR2 is SNEGSKA (reference sequence). The ends were cut back, 6 bases at V and 10 bases at J, with 13 bases in the middle. The DNA of the CDR3 is TGCAGTGCGCCCATAGTGGGGGAGCAGTTCTTC. Translation: CSAPIVGEQFF.

This clonotype was seen many times. This sequence joins TRBV7-2 and TRBJ1-4, with 8 bases matching TRBD1. Germline V gene lookup returns CDR1 SGHTA and CDR2 FQGNSA. The V gene end was trimmed by 4 bases and the J gene end by 8 bases; junction bases not matched to a gene: 12. The CDR3 covers 16 residues. CDR3 sequence reads: CASSSRVGTGREKLFF. CDR3 DNA: TGTGCCAGCAGCTCGAGGGTTGGGACAGGTCGCGAAAAACTGTTTTTT.

In this sample, this clonotype turned up a few times. The genes are TRBV27 and TRBJ2-1; TRBD2 aligns across 7 bases. Germline CDR1 and CDR2: MNHEY and SMNVEV (reference sequence). CDR3 length: 15 residues. With 5 bases clipped from V and 7 bases from J, the junction kept 11 bases outside the gene matches. The CDR3: CASSRASGWKNEQFF. In DNA, the CDR3 is TGTGCCAGCAGTCGGGCTAGCGGATGGAAAAATGAGCAGTTCTTC.

This clonotype is classed as medium-sized (0.01 to 0.1%). V gene TRBV28 combines with J gene TRBJ2-5; no clear D gene. The CDR3 is 14 amino acids. CDR1 and CDR2 from the germline V gene are MDHEN and SYDVKM. With 6 bases removed from V and 5 bases from J, the gap between germline ends came to 16 bases. In DNA, the CDR3 is TGTGCCAGCAGCTTGATAAGGCTGGGGGAGACCCAGTACTTC. It codes for CASSLIRLGETQYF. Drawing the rest from reference TRBV28 and TRBJ2-5, the complete variable domain is DVKVTQSSRYLVKRTGEKVFLECVQDMDHENMFWYRQDPGLGLRLIYFSYDVKMKEKGDIPEGYSVSREKKERFSLILESASTNQTSMYLCASSLIRLGETQYFGPGTRLLVL.